These 10 T cell receptor beta chains originate from one sample sequenced in a study of blood T cell repertoires in COVID-19 (dated by TCRdb to the early 2020s). The library came from the immunoSEQ multiplex PCR assay. TCRdb holds this immuneACCESS table with in-frame rearrangements only. Some clones are missing; in checked studies, unresolved V genes explain under half, and the rest has no known cause. The sample table lists under 100,000 clones, more than 65% of them with a count of one. The ten largest make up roughly 23% of the sample. The sample consisted of peripheral blood. Receptor source: an elderly man with active or convalescent COVID-19.

The gene calls are TRBV2 and TRBJ2-5; possibly TRBD2 for D (7 bases). V was trimmed by 7 bases and J by 2 bases, leaving 23 bases between them. This CDR3 has 17 amino acids. Germline CDR1 and CDR2: SNHLY and FYNNEI. In DNA, the CDR3 is TGTGCCAGCATACGAGGGCGGGGCGGGGGCCGACAAGAGACCCAGTACTTC. Residues: CASIRGRGGGRQETQYF. The whole variable domain, filled in from reference TRBV2 and TRBJ2-5, reads EPEVTQTPSHQVTQMGQEVILRCVPISNHLYFYWYRQILGQKVEFLVSFYNNEISEKSEIFDDQFSVERPDGSNFTLKIRSTKLEDSAMYFCASIRGRGGGRQETQYFGPGTRLLVL.

This chain connects TRBV9 to TRBJ2-1, with 12 bases lining up with TRBD2. The V and J ends lost 4 bases and 5 bases, in that order; junction bases with no gene match: 7. Germline V gene lookup returns CDR1 SGDLS and CDR2 YYNGEE. CDR3 length: 16 amino acids. The CDR3 DNA sequence: TGTGCCAGCAGCCTCAGGTGGACTAGCGGGAACAATGAGCAGTTCTTC. Its protein product is CASSLRWTSGNNEQFF.

The chain is built from TRBV19 and TRBJ2-3; TRBD1 might be the D (7 bases). The germline V and J ends were trimmed by 10 bases and 6 bases, with 17 bases remaining between them. The germline gives CDR1 LNHDA, CDR2 SQIVND (reference sequence). The CDR3 is made up of 13 amino acids. The DNA of the CDR3 is TGTGCCACCAAAGAGGGGGCGGGGGATACGCAGTATTTT. Its protein product is CATKEGAGDTQYF.

This clone was recorded many times. This CDR3 is CASSEGGAGAYEQYF. In nucleotides, the CDR3 is TGTGCCAGCAGTGAAGGAGGGGCAGGGGCCTACGAGCAGTACTTC. The chain uses TRBV6-1 and TRBJ2-7; perhaps TRBD1 as D (6 bases). CDR3 length: 15 residues. The ends were cut back, 1 base at V and 2 bases at J, with 12 bases in the middle. Germline V gives CDR1 MNHNS, CDR2 SASEGT.

This chain joins TRBV5-1 and TRBJ2-7; tentatively, D is TRBD1 (5 bases). V was pared by 2 bases and J by 5 bases, with 14 bases between. Per germline, CDR1 SGHRS and CDR2 YFSETQ. The CDR3 is 14 amino acids. As DNA, the CDR3 is TGCGCCAGCAGCTTCCAGGGTCCTCAGGACGAGCAGTACTTC. It specifies CASSFQGPQDEQYF.

The V call is TRBV4-2, the J call TRBJ2-3, with 14 bases identical to TRBD2. J lost 2 bases, V lost 2 bases, and 3 bases had no gene match. This CDR3 has 17 residues. CDR1 is LGHNA, CDR2 YNFKEQ, per germline. In DNA form, the CDR3 reads TGTGCCAGCAGCCAACAGACTAGCGGGGGGGCCACAGATACGCAGTATTTT. Its translation: CASSQQTSGGATDTQYF.

V usage is TRBV28 and J usage is TRBJ1-1; D not certain. The CDR3 extends over 14 amino acids. The germline V and J ends were trimmed by 8 bases and 0 bases, with 13 bases remaining between them. Per the germline V gene, CDR1 is MDHEN and CDR2 is SYDVKM. CDR3 nucleotides: TGTGCCAGCTTGAAGAGGGTGCTGAACACTGAAGCTTTCTTT. As protein: CASLKRVLNTEAFF.

The rearrangement links TRBV9 to TRBJ2-1; 10 bases are shared with TRBD2. Trimming at V came to 1 base and at J to 4 bases, leaving 8 bases not matched to a gene. The germline gives CDR1 SGDLS, CDR2 YYNGEE. The CDR3 spans 17 residues. CDR3: CASSVSQLAGVYNEQFF. The CDR3 DNA reads as TGTGCCAGCAGCGTAAGCCAGCTAGCGGGGGTTTACAATGAGCAGTTCTTC.

This chain links TRBV7-2 with TRBJ2-1, with 12 positions matching TRBD2. The germline gives CDR1 SGHTA, CDR2 FQGNSA. This CDR3 region has 17 residues. J gave up 4 bases and V 2 bases, and 6 bases lay outside the gene matches. CDR3: CASSLILAGGLYNEQFF. The CDR3, as DNA: TGTGCCAGCAGCTTAATTCTAGCGGGGGGGTTATACAATGAGCAGTTCTTC.

This chain joins TRBV10-2 and TRBJ1-6, with D possibly being TRBD1 (5 bases). The CDR3 covers 15 residues. V was trimmed by 0 bases and J by 5 bases, leaving 8 bases between them. In germline, CDR1 is WSHSY, CDR2 SAAADI. CDR3 sequence: CASSESQGHNSPLHF. As DNA, the CDR3 is TGCGCCAGCAGTGAGTCTCAGGGCCATAATTCACCCCTCCACTTT.